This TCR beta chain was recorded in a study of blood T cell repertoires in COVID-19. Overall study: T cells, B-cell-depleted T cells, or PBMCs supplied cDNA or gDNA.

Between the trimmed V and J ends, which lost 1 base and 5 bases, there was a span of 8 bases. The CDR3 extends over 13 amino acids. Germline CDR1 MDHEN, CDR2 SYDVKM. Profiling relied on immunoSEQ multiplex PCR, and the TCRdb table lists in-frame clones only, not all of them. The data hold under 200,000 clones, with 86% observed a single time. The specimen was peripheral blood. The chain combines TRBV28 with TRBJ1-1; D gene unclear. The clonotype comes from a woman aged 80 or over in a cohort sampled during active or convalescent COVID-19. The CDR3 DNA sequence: TGTGCCAGCAGTTTATTCCCGGGAACTGAAGCTTTCTTT. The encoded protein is CASSLFPGTEAFF. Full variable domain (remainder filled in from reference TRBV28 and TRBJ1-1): DVKVTQSSRYLVKRTGEKVFLECVQDMDHENMFWYRQDPGLGLRLIYFSYDVKMKEKGDIPEGYSVSREKKERFSLILESASTNQTSMYLCASSLFPGTEAFFGQGTRLTVV.